Presented here are 14 T cell receptor beta chains from one specimen sequenced in a study of blood T cell repertoires in COVID-19. Some clones are missing from TCRdb's copy, which holds only in-frame ones; the method was immunoSEQ multiplex PCR. The data contain about 270,000 clones, around 83% of them singletons. Sequenced: peripheral blood. These receptor sequences come from an elderly man with acute or convalescent COVID-19.

About this clone itself: The same CDR3 arises from other DNA sequences in this sample as well. The J gene is TRBJ1-2, the V gene TRBV5-1; 10 bases map to TRBD1. With V trimmed by 5 bases and J by 6 bases, 4 bases remained unmatched. CDR1 SGHRS and CDR2 YFSETQ come from the germline V gene. The length of the CDR3 is 13 residues. The chain's CDR3 is CASSSGTGDGYTF. The CDR3 bases are TGCGCCAGCAGTTCCGGGACAGGGGATGGCTACACCTTC. Using reference TRBV5-1 and TRBJ1-2 for the parts outside the CDR3, the full variable domain is KAGVTQTPRYLIKTRGQQVTLSCSPISGHRSVSWYQQTPGQGLQFLFEYFSETQRNKGNFPGRFSGRQFSNSRSEMNVSTLELGDSALYLCASSSGTGDGYTFGSGTRLTVV.

J is TRBJ2-2 and V is TRBV19; D is perhaps TRBD2 (7 bases). Germline-derived CDR1 and CDR2 are LNHDA and SQIVND (reference sequence). This CDR3 contains 16 residues. Trimming pared 3 bases from V and 5 bases from J, leaving 16 bases between. CDR3 protein: CASSMYQGGGTGELFF. CDR3 DNA: TGTGCCAGTAGTATGTACCAGGGAGGGGGTACCGGGGAGCTGTTTTTT.

The J gene is TRBJ1-6, the V gene TRBV9; maybe TRBD1 (6 bases). This CDR3 has 18 residues. Germline CDR1 reads SGDLS; CDR2 reads YYNGEE. Trimming removed 0 bases at V and 0 bases at J, with 13 bases between. CDR3 residues: CASSVGTDPSSYNSPLHF. The CDR3 nucleotides are TGTGCCAGCAGCGTAGGGACAGACCCCAGCTCCTATAATTCACCCCTCCACTTT.

The chain is built from TRBV5-4 and TRBJ1-2; D not resolved. The V gene lost 6 bases and the J gene lost 8 bases, with 17 bases spanning the gap. The CDR3 extends over 13 amino acids. Germline V gene sequence: CDR1 SGHNT, CDR2 YYREEE (reference sequence). The DNA of the CDR3 is TGTGCCAGCAACTATGACCCGGGGAGAGGCTACACCTTC. The encoded protein is CASNYDPGRGYTF. The entire variable domain, with the rest obtained from reference TRBV5-4 and TRBJ1-2, is as follows: ETGVTQSPTHLIKTRGQQVTLRCSSQSGHNTVSWYQQALGQGPQFIFQYYREEENGRGNFPPRFSGLQFPNYSSELNVNALELDDSALYLCASNYDPGRGYTFGSGTRLTVV.

This clone was observed a few times. V is TRBV24-1 and J is TRBJ2-1; TRBD1 aligns across 8 bases. From germline, CDR1 is KGHDR and CDR2 SFDVKD. With 5 bases clipped from V and 7 bases from J, the junction kept 3 bases outside the gene matches. The CDR3 is 13 residues long. The CDR3, as DNA: TGTGCCACCAGTGGCTGGACAGGGAATGAGCAGTTCTTC. Its translation is CATSGWTGNEQFF.

This clone appeared once. The V and J genes are TRBV28 and TRBJ2-1; 8 nucleotides match TRBD2. This CDR3 contains 15 residues. The V gene end was trimmed by 1 base and the J gene end by 8 bases; junction bases not matched to a gene: 7. From germline, CDR1 is MDHEN and CDR2 SYDVKM. The CDR3 coding sequence is TGTGCCAGCAGTTTATCGGGCGGGAGGAGGTATGAGCAGTTCTTC. Protein: CASSLSGGRRYEQFF.

With respect to this clone: This CDR3 is also generated by other DNA sequences in the sample. The chain recombines TRBV28 with TRBJ2-7; weak D call: TRBD1 (5 bases). In germline, CDR1 is MDHEN, CDR2 SYDVKM. V was clipped by 5 bases and J by 1 base, with 6 bases between them. CDR3 length equals 12 residues. The CDR3: CASSTGSYEQYF. The CDR3 DNA sequence: TGTGCCAGCAGTACAGGATCCTACGAGCAGTACTTC.

The chain uses TRBV10-3 and TRBJ1-1; TRBD1 aligns across 8 bases. The J segment lost 0 bases and the V segment lost 8 bases, leaving 2 bases of the junction unmatched. The length of the CDR3 is 13 residues. CDR1 ENHRY and CDR2 SYGVKD come from the germline V gene. The CDR3 DNA is TGTGCCATCTTGGACAGGGTGAACACTGAAGCTTTCTTT. Encoded protein: CAILDRVNTEAFF.

The V and J genes are TRBV5-1 and TRBJ1-1; perhaps TRBD1 as D (5 bases). Trimming left V 1 base short and J 0 bases short, with 19 bases between. The CDR3 is made up of 18 amino acids. Germline assignment: CDR1 SGHRS and CDR2 YFSETQ. The chain's CDR3 is CASSLSQGPTPLNTEAFF. CDR3 DNA: TGCGCCAGCAGCTTGAGTCAGGGCCCTACCCCCTTGAACACTGAAGCTTTCTTT.

This clone occurred a few times. The chain links TRBV5-5 to TRBJ1-5; D not certain. The ends were cut back, 2 bases at V and 6 bases at J, with 24 bases in the middle. Germline V gene data show CDR1 as SGHKS and CDR2 as YYEKEE (reference sequence). This CDR3 region has 18 residues. DNA of the CDR3: TGTGCCAGCAGCTTCTTACCCTCAAACCTTCCGGGTGGTCAGCCCCAGCATTTT. As protein: CASSFLPSNLPGGQPQHF.

The chain combines TRBV27 with TRBJ2-7; 7 nucleotides agree with TRBD1. The length of the CDR3 is 14 residues. The V segment lost 8 bases and the J segment 2 bases; nucleotides outside the gene matches: 9. Germline CDR1 and CDR2: MNHEY and SMNVEV (reference sequence). The CDR3 nucleotides are TGTGCCAGCCGGAAGTCACAGGGGACCTACGAGCAGTACTTC. Its translation is CASRKSQGTYEQYF.

This clone appeared once. This rearrangement joins TRBV3-1 (or the pseudogene TRBV3-2) to TRBJ2-2, with 8 bases that match TRBD2. Germline lookup yields CDR1 LGHDT and CDR2 YNNKEL (reference sequence). V dropped 1 base and J dropped 5; count of bases not matched to a gene: 12. The CDR3 is made up of 18 amino acids. CDR3 protein: CASSQAGSGVTGTGELFF. The CDR3 coding sequence is TGTGCCAGCAGCCAAGCGGGTAGCGGGGTAACGGGAACCGGGGAGCTGTTTTTT.

The chain links TRBV5-5 to TRBJ2-7; 8 bases fit TRBD1. The germline V gene has CDR1 SGHKS and CDR2 YYEKEE (reference sequence). CDR3 length equals 16 residues. With V trimmed by 6 bases and J by 3 bases, 14 bases remained unmatched. CDR3 nucleotides: TGTGCCAGCAACTTCGATCAGGGGGCCTCTATCTACGAGCAGTACTTC. It specifies CASNFDQGASIYEQYF.

This chain joins TRBV5-1 and TRBJ1-1; D unclear. CDR3 length equals 13 residues. Trimming pared 1 base from V and 1 base from J, leaving 5 bases between. Per germline, CDR1 SGHRS and CDR2 YFSETQ. The CDR3 nucleotides are TGCGCCAGCAGCTTGCCAGAGAACACTGAAGCTTTCTTT. Protein product: CASSLPENTEAFF.